This TCR beta chain was obtained from a study of OX40 agonist ivuxolimab in advanced cancers. About the study: Earlier treatment with anti-PD-1, anti-PD-L1 or anti-CTLA-4 was permitted, and around 43% had received some. Findings of the study overall: Expanded clones tended on average to be more numerous among CD8+ T cells than CD4+. Clonal expansion among partial responders at 0.1-3.0 mg/kg ranked near the lowest.

Germline-derived CDR1 and CDR2 are LNHDA and SQIVND (reference sequence). Between the trimmed V and J ends, which lost 3 bases and 4 bases, there was a span of 21 bases. The CDR3 sequence is 17 residues long. The protocol was immunoSEQ multiplex PCR, while the TCRdb copy is restricted to in-frame clones and leaves out a portion. The repertoire has 36,000 or so clones, roughly three quarters of them found once; the top ten carry 11%. This clone was seen only once. Its target is unknown. Sample: CD4+ or CD8+ T cells sorted from blood, taken in a trial of the OX40 agonist ivuxolimab. This sequence was found in an adult with an advanced solid tumor such as melanoma, head and neck, liver or kidney cancer. The V gene is TRBV19, the J gene TRBJ1-2; D unclear. The CDR3 DNA reads TGTGCCAGTAGTATTGTCGATAATCCTGTTCTTCTCTATGGCTACACCTTC. Residues: CASSIVDNPVLLYGYTF.